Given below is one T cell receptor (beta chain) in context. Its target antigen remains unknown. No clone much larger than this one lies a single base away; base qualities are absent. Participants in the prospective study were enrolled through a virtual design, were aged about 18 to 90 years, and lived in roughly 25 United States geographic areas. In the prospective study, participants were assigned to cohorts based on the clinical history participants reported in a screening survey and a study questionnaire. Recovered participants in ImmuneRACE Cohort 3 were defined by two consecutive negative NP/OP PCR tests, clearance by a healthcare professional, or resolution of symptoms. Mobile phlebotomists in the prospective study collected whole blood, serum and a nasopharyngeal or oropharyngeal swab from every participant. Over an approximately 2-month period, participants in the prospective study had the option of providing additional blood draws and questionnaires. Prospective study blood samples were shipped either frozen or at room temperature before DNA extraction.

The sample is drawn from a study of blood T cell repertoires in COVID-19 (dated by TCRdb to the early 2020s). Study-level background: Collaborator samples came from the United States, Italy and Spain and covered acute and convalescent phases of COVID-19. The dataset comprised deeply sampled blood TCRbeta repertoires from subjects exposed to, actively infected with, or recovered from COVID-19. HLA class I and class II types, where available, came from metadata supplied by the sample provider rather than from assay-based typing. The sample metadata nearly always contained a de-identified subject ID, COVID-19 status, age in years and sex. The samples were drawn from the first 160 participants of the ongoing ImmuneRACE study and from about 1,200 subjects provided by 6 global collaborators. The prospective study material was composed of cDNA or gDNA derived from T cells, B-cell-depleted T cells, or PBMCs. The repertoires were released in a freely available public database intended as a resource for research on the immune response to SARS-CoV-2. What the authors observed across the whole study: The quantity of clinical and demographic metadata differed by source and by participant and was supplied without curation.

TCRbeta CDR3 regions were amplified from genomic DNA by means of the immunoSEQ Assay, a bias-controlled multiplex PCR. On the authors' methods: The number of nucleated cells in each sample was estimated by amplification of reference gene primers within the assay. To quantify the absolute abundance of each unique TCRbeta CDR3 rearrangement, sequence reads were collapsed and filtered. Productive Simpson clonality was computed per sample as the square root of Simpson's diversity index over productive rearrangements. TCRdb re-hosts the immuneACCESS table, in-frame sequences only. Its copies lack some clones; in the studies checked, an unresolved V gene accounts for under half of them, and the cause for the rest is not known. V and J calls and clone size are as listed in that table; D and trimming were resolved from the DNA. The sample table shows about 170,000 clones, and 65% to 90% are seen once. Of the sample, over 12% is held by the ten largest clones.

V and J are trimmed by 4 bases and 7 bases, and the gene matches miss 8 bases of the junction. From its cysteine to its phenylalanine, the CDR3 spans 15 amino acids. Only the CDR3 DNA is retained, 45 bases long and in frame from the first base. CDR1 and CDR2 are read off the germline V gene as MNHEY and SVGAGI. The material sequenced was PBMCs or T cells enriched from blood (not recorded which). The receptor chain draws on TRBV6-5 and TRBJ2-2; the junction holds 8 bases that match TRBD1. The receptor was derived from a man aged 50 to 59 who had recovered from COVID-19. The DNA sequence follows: TGTGCCAGCAGTTCAGCCGGGACAGGAAGCGGGGAGCTGTTTTTT. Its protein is CASSSAGTGSGELFF.